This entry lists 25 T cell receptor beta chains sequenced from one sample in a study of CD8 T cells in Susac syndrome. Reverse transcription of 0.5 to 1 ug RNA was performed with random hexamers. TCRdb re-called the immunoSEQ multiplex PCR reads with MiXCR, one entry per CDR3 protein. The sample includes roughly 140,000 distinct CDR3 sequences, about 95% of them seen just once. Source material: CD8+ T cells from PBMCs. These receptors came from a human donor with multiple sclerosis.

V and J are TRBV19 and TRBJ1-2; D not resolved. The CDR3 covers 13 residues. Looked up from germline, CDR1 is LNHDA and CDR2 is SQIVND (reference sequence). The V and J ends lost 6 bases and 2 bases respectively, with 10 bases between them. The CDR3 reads CASSAGSNYGYTF. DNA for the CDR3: TGTGCCAGTAGCGCGGGGTCCAACTATGGCTACACCTTC.

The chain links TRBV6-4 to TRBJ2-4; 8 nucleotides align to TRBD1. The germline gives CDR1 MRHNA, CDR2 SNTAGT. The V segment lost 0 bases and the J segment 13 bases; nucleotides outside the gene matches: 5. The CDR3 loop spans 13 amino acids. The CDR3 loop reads CASSDSTGGKQYF. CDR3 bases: TGTGCCAGCAGTGACTCTACAGGGGGGAAGCAGTACTTC.

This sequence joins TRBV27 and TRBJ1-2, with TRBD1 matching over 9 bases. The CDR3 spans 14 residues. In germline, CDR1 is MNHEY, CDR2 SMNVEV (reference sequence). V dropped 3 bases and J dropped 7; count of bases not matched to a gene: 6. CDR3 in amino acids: CASSFRGTGLGYTF. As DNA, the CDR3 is TGTGCCAGCAGTTTCCGTGGGACAGGGCTTGGCTACACCTTC.

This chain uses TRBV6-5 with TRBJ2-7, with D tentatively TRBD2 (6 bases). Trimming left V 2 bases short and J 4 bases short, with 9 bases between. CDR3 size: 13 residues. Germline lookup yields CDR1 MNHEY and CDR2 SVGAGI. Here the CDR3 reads CASSYIGGYEQYF. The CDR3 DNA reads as TGTGCCAGCAGTTACATTGGGGGGTACGAGCAGTACTTC.

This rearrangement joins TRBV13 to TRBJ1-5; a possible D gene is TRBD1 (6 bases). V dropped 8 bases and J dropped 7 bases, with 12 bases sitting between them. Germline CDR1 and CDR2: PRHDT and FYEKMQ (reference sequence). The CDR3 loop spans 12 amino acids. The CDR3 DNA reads TGTGCCAGCTCGGCAGGGGAACAGCCCCAGCATTTT. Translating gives CASSAGEQPQHF.

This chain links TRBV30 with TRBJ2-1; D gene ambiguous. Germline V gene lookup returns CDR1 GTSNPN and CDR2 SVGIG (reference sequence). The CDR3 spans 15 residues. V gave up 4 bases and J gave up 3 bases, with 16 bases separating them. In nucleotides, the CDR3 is TGTGCCTGGAACGTCGGTATAACTAACTACAATGAGCAGTTCTTC. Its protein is CAWNVGITNYNEQFF.

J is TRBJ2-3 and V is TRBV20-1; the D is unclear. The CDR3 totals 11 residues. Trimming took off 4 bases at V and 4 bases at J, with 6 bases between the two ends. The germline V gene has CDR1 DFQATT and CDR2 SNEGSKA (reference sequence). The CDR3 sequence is CSAKDPDTQYF. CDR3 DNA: TGCAGTGCTAAGGACCCAGATACGCAGTATTTT.

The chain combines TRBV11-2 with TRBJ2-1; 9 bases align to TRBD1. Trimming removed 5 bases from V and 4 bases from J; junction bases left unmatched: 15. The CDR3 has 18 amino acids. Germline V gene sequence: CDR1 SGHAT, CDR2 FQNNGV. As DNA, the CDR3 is TGTGCCAGCAGCCCCGAGAGAGGGGACAGGGAATATTACAATGAGCAGTTCTTC. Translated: CASSPERGDREYYNEQFF.

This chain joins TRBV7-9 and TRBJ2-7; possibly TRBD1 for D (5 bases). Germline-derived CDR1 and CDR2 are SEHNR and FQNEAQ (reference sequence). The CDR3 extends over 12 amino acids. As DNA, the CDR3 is TGTGCCAGCACCCTCACTTGGGGCGAGTTCAGCGTC. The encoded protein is CASTLTWGEFSV.

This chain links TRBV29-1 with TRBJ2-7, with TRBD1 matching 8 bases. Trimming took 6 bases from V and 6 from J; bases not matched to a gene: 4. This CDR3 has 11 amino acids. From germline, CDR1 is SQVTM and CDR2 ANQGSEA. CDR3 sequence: CSVQTGGEQYV. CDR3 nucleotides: TGCAGCGTCCAAACAGGGGGCGAGCAGTACGTC.

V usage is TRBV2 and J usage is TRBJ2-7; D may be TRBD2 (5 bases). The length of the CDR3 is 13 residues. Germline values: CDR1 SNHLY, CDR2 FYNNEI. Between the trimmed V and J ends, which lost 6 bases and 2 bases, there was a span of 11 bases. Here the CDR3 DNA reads TGTGCCAGCAGGGAGGACCGCACCTACGAGCAGTACGTC. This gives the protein CASREDRTYEQYV.

The CDR3 DNA reads TGTGCCTGGAGCGTAGGGGGGAGATACGAGCAGTACTTC. This codes for CAWSVGGRYEQYF. This sequence joins TRBV30 and TRBJ2-7; D may correspond to TRBD1 or TRBD2 (6 bases each). The germline V and J ends were trimmed by 3 bases and 4 bases, with 13 bases remaining between them. Germline loops: CDR1 GTSNPN, CDR2 SVGIG (reference sequence). CDR3 length equals 13 residues. Complete variable domain (other parts from reference TRBV30 and TRBJ2-7): SQTIHQWPATLVQPVGSPLSLECTVEGTSNPNLYWYRQAAGRGLQLLFYSVGIGQISSEVPQNLSASRPQDRQFILSSKKLLLSDSGFYLCAWSVGGRYEQYFGPGTRLTVT.

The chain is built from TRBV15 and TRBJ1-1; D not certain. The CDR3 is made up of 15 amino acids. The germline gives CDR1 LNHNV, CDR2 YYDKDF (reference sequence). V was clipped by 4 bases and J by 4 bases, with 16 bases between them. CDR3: CATSTSGPIGTEAFF. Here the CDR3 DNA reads TGTGCCACCAGCACATCCGGGCCGATCGGCACTGAAGCTTTCTTT.

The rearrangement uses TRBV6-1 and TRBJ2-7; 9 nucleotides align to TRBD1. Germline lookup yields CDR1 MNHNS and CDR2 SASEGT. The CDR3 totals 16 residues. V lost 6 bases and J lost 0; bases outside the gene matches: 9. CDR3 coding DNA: TGTGCCAGCAGCCCCGGGACAGGGAGTGGCTCCTACGAGCAGTACTTC. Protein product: CASSPGTGSGSYEQYF.

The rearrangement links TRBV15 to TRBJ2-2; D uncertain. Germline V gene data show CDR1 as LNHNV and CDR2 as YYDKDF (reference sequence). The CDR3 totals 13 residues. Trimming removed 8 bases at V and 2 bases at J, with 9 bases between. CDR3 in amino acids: CATGRANTGELFF. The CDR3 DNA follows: TGTGCCACCGGTCGTGCTAACACCGGGGAGCTGTTTTTT.

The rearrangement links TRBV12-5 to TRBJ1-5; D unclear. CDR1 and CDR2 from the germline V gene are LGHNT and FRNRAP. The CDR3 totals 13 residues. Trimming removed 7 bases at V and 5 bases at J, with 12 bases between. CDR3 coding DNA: TGTGCTAGTGTCGGAGGCGCGGATCAGCCCCAGCATTTT. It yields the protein CASVGGADQPQHF.

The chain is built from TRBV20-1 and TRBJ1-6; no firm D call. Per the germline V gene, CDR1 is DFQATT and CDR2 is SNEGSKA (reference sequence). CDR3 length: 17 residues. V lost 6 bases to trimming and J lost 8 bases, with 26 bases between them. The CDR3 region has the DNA TGCAGTGCCCCGGCCAGCAGGACCCTGGGCGGTGATTCACCCCTCCACTTT. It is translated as CSAPASRTLGGDSPLHF.

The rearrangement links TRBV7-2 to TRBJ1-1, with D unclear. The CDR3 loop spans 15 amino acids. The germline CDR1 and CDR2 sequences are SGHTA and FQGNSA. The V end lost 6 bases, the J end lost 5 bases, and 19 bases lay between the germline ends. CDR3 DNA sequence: TGTGCCAGCAGGACCCGTGGTTGGGGTGAGACTGAAGCTTTCTTT. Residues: CASRTRGWGETEAFF.

In DNA, the CDR3 is TGCGCCAGCAGTTACCTACCGGGACTAGCTCCGAATGAGCAGTTCTTC. Translation: CASSYLPGLAPNEQFF. The J gene is TRBJ2-1, the V gene TRBV4-1; TRBD2 matches at 9 bases. Trimming at V came to 6 bases and at J to 7 bases, leaving 13 bases not matched to a gene. Germline V gene data show CDR1 as MGHRA and CDR2 as YSYEKL. There are 16 residues in the CDR3.

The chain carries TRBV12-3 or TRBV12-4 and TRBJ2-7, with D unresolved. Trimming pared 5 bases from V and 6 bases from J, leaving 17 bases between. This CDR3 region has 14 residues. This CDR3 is CASSPEGRSSEQYV. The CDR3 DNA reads TGTGCCAGCAGTCCCGAAGGCAGAAGCAGCGAGCAGTACGTC.

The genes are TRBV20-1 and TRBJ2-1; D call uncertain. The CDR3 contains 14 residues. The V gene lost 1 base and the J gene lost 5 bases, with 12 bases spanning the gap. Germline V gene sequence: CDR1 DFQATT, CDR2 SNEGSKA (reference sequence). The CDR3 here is CSARARDGDNEQFF. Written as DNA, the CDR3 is TGCAGTGCTAGAGCCCGAGATGGGGACAATGAGCAGTTCTTC.

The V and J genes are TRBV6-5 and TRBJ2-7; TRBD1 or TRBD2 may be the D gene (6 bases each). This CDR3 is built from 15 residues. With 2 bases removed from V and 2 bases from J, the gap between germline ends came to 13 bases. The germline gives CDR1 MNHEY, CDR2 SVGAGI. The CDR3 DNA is TGTGCCAGCAGTTACGGCGGGACACATACCTACGAGCAGTACTTC. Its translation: CASSYGGTHTYEQYF.

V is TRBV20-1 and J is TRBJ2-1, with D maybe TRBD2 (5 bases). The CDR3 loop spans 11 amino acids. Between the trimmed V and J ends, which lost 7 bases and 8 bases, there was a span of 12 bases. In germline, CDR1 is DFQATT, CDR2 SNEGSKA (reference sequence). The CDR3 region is CSVGARDEQFF. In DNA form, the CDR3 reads TGCAGTGTCGGCGCGCGGGATGAGCAGTTCTTC.

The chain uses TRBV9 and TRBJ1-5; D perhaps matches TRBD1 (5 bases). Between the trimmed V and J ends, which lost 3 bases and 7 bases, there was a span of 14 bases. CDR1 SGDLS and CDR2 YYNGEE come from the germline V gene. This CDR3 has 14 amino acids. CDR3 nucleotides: TGTGCCAGCAGCGAAGCGGGGACGGGGCAGCCCCAGCATTTT. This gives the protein CASSEAGTGQPQHF. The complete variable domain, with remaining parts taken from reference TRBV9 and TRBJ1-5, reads DSGVTQTPKHLITATGQRVTLRCSPRSGDLSVYWYQQSLDQGLQFLIQYYNGEERAKGNILERFSAQQFPDLHSELNLSSLELGDSALYFCASSEAGTGQPQHFGDGTRLSIL.

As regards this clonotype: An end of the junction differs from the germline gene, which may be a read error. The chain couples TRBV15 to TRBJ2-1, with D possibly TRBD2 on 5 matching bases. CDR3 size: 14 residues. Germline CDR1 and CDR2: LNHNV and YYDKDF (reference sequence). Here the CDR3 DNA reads TGTGCCACCAGCAGAGATAAGTCGGGGATTGAGGAGTTCTTC. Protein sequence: CATSRDKSGIEEFF.